This TCR beta chain was sequenced for a study of beta chain features in type 1 diabetes. Expressed TCRB transcripts were sequenced because the entire RNA isolate underwent reverse transcription. TCRdb's table, derived via immunoSEQ multiplex PCR, lists solely in-frame clones and lacks some. Among about 150,000 clones listed, about 10% were seen once. Germline CDR1 reads SGHTA; CDR2 reads FQGNSA. This CDR3 comprises 15 residues. V was pared by 6 bases and J by 0 bases, with 8 bases of the junction left unmatched. This TCR derives from a man aged 18 to 35 in good health. This rearrangement joins TRBV7-2 to TRBJ2-7; 7 bases align to TRBD1. Sequenced input: naive CD4+ T cells from blood. CDR3 protein: CASRPARDSSYEQYF. For the CDR3, the DNA is TGTGCCAGCAGACCCGCTCGGGACAGCTCCTACGAGCAGTACTTC. Based on the CDR3 plus reference TRBV7-2 and TRBJ2-7, the full variable domain is GAGVSQSPSNKVTEKGKDVELRCDPISGHTALYWYRQSLGQGLEFLIYFQGNSAPDKSGLPSDRFSAERTGGSVSTLTIQRTQQEDSAVYLCASRPARDSSYEQYFGPGTRLTVT.